This T cell receptor beta chain was documented in a study of cytomegalovirus exposure and HLA in healthy donors. Background on the study: Early released data had around 89 million unique TCRs, all coming from HLA-typed donors. Regarding the study as a whole: Follow-up analysis later connected one missense variant in DCLRE1C with trimming of TCR beta V- and J-genes. According to a later analysis, donors in an Asian-associated ancestry cluster reportedly had fewer N-insertions than the approximately 730-donor mean.

This clone was picked up a small number of times. What it binds is unknown. Primers included in the PCR were 60 Vbeta and 13 Jbeta primers. Using immunoSEQ multiplex PCR, the repertoire was profiled, and TCRdb retains in-frame clones only, with some absent. The repertoire holds some 200,000 clones, with approximately 78% as singletons. Healthy people donating bone marrow made up the donors. Germline lookup yields CDR1 SGHRS and CDR2 YFSETQ. The CDR3 loop spans 15 amino acids. V shed 0 bases, J shed 8 bases, and the junction held 5 bases outside the gene matches. The clonotype was recovered from a woman between 18 and 30 years old in good health and CMV-seronegative. V is TRBV5-1 and J is TRBJ1-4; 9 positions match TRBD1. Source material: PBMCs. CDR3 residues: CASSLGDREGEKLFF. In nucleotides, the CDR3 is TGCGCCAGCAGCTTGGGGGACAGGGAGGGCGAAAAACTGTTTTTT.